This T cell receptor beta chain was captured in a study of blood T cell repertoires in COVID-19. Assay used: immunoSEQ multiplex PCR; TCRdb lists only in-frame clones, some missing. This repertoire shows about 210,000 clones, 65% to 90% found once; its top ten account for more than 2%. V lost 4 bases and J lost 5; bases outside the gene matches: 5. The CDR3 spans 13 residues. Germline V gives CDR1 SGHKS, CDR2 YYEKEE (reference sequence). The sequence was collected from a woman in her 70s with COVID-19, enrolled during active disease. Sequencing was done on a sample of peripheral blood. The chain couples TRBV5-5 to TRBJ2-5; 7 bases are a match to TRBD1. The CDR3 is CASSGGQRETQYF. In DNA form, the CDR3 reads TGTGCCAGCAGCGGGGGACAGAGGGAGACCCAGTACTTC.